The T cell receptor beta chain under discussion was sequenced for a study of cytomegalovirus exposure and HLA in healthy donors. For the study at large: Previous work identified 95 million to 120 million unique TCR beta sequences from about 179 million T cells.

60 Vbeta and 13 Jbeta primers were used in PCR. TCRdb's table, derived via immunoSEQ multiplex PCR, lists solely in-frame clones and lacks some. This repertoire shows approximately 100,000 clones, roughly 77% found once; its top ten account for under 5%. CDR1 is MGHRA and CDR2 is YSYEKL in the germline V gene. The ends lost 4 bases at V and 0 bases at J; junction bases unmatched: 8. This CDR3 has 17 residues. The gene calls are TRBV4-1 and TRBJ2-2; TRBD1 matches 7 bases. Input material: PBMCs. The sequence derives from a woman aged 50 to 60 in good health and CMV-seropositive. The CDR3 protein is CASSPTGQTANTGELFF. As DNA, the CDR3 is TGCGCCAGCAGCCCGACGGGACAGACCGCGAACACCGGGGAGCTGTTTTTT.